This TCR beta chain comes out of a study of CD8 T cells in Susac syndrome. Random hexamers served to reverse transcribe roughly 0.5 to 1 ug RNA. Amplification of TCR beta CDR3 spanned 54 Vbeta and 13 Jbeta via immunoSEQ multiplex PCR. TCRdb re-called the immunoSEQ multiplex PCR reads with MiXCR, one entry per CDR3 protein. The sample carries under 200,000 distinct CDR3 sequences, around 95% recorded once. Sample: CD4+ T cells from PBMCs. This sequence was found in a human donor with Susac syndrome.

The CDR3 loop is CASSLAGVPETQYF. Here the CDR3 DNA reads TGTGCCAGCAGCCTGGCGGGAGTTCCAGAGACCCAGTACTTC. The rearrangement uses TRBV28 and TRBJ2-5; 7 bases align to TRBD2. V trimming: 6 bases; J trimming: 4 bases; junction bases outside the gene matches: 8. CDR3 length: 14 amino acids. CDR1 and CDR2 (germline): MDHEN, SYDVKM. Filled out from reference TRBV28 and TRBJ2-5, the complete variable domain reads DVKVTQSSRYLVKRTGEKVFLECVQDMDHENMFWYRQDPGLGLRLIYFSYDVKMKEKGDIPEGYSVSREKKERFSLILESASTNQTSMYLCASSLAGVPETQYFGPGTRLLVL.